This T cell receptor (beta chain) is drawn from a study of tumor-infiltrating lymphocytes in primary liver carcinoma. Study-level background: Aged between 30 and 69 years, the patients were men and women. Study-wide results and limits: The overlap of tumor-adjacent and tumor-blood pairs was smaller than that of tumor region pairs. The study found a significantly higher top-250-clone fraction in tumors than in blood (p = 0.039).

Starting from roughly 540 ng of total RNA, TCR beta cDNA was produced with a primer in the constant region. Researchers made the TCR beta libraries by running three nested multiplex PCR rounds with slightly modified ARM-PCR. It was with TRBV1-TRBV30 forward primers and a C-beta reverse primer that the first two PCR rounds were run, at approximately 10 cycles each. TCRdb analysed the multiplex PCR reads with MiXCR anew, one entry per CDR3 protein. The sample holds roughly 49,000 distinct CDR3 sequences, about three quarters seen once. Points on this clonotype: What it recognizes is unknown. A much larger clonotype is one base distant, so this may be a read error.

CDR1 is MDHEN and CDR2 is SYDVKM in the germline V gene. The CDR3 loop spans 13 amino acids. The tissue used was unsorted bulk material of about 19-31 mg. RNA and DNA were co-extracted from it with the AllPrep DNA/RNA mini kit. Sample: liver tumor tissue from sampling region 5. Sample subset: tumor region T5, tumor centre. The clonotype comes from a man in his forties or fifties with primary liver carcinoma and hepatitis B virus infection. V usage is TRBV28 and J usage is TRBJ2-7, with TRBD1 matching over 8 bases. In DNA form, the CDR3 reads TGTGCCAGTAACGGACAGGGAGACTACGAGCAGCACTTC. It translates to CASNGQGDYEQHF.